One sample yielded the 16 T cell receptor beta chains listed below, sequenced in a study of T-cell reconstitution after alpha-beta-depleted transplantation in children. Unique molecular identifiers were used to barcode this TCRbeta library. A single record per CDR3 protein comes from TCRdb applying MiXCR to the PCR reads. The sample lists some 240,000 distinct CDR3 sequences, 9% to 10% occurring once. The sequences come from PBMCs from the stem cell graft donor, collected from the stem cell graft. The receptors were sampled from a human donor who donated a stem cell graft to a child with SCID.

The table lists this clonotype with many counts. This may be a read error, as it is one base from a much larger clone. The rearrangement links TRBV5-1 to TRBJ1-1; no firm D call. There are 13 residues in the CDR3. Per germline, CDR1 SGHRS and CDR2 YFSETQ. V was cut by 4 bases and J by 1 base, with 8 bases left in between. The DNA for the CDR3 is TGCGCCAGCAGCGACGGACGGAACACTGAAGCTTTCTTT. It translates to CASSDGRNTEAFF.

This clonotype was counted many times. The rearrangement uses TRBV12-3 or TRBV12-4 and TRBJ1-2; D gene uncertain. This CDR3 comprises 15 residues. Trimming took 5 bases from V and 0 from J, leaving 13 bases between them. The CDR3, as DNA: TGTGCCAGCAGTCACGGAAGGAGAGCTAACTATGGCTACACCTTC. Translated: CASSHGRRANYGYTF.

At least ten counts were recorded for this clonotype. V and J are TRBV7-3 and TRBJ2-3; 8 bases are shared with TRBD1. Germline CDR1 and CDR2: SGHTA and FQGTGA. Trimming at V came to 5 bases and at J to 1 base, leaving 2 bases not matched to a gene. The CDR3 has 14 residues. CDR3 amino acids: CASSPTGGTDTQYF. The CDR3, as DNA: TGTGCCAGCAGCCCGACAGGGGGCACAGATACGCAGTATTTT.

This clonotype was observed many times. The CDR3 spells CASSLRLGGYYGYTF. The CDR3 DNA is TGTGCCAGCAGTTTACGACTCGGAGGGTACTATGGCTACACCTTC. This chain links TRBV6-5 with TRBJ1-2; D is uncertain. CDR3 length: 15 residues. The V gene's germline CDR1 is MNHEY and CDR2 SVGAGI. V dropped 4 bases and J dropped 3 bases, with 15 bases sitting between them.

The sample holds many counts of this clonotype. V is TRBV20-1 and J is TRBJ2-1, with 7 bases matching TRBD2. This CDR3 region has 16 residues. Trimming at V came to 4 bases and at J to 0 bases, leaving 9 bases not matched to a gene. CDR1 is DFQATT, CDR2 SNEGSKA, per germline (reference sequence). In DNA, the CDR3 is TGCAGTGCTACGGGAGGCGGGGGTGCCTCCTACAATGAGCAGTTCTTC. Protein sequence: CSATGGGGASYNEQFF.

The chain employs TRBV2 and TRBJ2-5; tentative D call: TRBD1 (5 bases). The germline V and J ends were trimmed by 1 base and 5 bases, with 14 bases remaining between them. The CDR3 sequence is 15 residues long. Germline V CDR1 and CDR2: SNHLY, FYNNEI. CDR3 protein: CASSEVYRGTETQYF. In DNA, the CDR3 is TGTGCCAGCAGTGAAGTCTATAGGGGCACGGAGACCCAGTACTTC. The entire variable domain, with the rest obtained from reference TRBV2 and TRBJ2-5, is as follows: EPEVTQTPSHQVTQMGQEVILRCVPISNHLYFYWYRQILGQKVEFLVSFYNNEISEKSEIFDDQFSVERPDGSNFTLKIRSTKLEDSAMYFCASSEVYRGTETQYFGPGTRLLVL.

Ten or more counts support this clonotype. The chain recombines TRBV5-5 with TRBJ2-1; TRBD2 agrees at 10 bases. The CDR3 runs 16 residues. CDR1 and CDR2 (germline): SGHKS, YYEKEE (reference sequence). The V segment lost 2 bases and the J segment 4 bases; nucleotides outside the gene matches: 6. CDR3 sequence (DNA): TGTGCCAGCAGCTTAGGTCTAGCGGGGGTTTACAATGAGCAGTTCTTC. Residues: CASSLGLAGVYNEQFF.

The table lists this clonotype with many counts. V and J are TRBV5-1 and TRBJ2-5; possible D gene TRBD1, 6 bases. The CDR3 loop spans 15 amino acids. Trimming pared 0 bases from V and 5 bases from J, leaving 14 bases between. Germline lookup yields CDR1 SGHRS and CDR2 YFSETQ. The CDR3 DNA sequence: TGCGCCAGCAGCTTGGCAGGGGACACAGGGGAGACCCAGTACTTC. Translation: CASSLAGDTGETQYF.

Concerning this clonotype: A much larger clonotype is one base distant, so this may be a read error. The chain's CDR3 is CASSRSPQVRDIGELFF. The CDR3, as DNA: TGTGCCAGCAGCCGTTCCCCCCAGGTTCGGGACATCGGGGAGCTGTTTTTT. V is TRBV13 and J is TRBJ2-2; D possibly corresponds to TRBD1 (6 bases). Germline V gene data show CDR1 as PRHDT and CDR2 as FYEKMQ (reference sequence). The CDR3 consists of 17 residues. V was clipped by 5 bases and J by 7 bases, with 23 bases between them.

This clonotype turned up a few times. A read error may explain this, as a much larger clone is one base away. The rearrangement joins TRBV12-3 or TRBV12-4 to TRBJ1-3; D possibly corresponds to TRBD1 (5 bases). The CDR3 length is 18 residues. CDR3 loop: CTSRHLGQGVGSGNTIYF. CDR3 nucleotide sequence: TGTACCAGCAGACATCTTGGGCAGGGTGTCGGTTCTGGAAACACCATATATTTT.

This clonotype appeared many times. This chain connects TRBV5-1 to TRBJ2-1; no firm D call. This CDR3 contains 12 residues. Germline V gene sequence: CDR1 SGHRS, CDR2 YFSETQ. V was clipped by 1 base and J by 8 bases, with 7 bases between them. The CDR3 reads CASSLRSDEQFF. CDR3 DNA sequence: TGCGCCAGCAGCTTGAGGAGCGATGAGCAGTTCTTC.

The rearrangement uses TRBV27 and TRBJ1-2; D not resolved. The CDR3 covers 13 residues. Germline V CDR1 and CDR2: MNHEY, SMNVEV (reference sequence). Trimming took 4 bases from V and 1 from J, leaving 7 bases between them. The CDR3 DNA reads TGTGCCAGCAGTTGGTCGGGTAACTATGGCTACACCTTC. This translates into CASSWSGNYGYTF.

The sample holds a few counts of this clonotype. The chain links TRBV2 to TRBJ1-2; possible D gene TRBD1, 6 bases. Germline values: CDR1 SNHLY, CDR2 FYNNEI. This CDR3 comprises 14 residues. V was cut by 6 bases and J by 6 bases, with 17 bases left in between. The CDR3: CASRPSRGVHGYTF. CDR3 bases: TGTGCCAGCAGACCCTCCAGGGGCGTCCATGGCTACACCTTC.

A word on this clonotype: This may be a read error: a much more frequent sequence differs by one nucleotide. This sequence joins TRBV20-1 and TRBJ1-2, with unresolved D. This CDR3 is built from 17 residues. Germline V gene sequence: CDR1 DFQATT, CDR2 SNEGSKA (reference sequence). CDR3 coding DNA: TGCAGTGCTAGAAGTTGGAGTGAAGTTGCCCTTGGCTATGGCGACACCTTC. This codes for CSARSWSEVALGYGDTF.

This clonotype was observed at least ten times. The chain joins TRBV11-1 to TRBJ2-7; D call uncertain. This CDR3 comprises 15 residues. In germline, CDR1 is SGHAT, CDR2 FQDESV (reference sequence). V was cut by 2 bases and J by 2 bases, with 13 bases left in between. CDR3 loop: CASSLSWTETYEQYF. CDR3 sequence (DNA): TGTGCCAGCAGCTTATCATGGACCGAAACCTACGAGCAGTACTTC. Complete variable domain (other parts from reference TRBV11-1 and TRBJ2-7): EAEVAQSPRYKITEKSQAVAFWCDPISGHATLYWYRQILGQGPELLVQFQDESVVDDSQLPKDRFSAERLKGVDSTLKIQPAELGDSAMYLCASSLSWTETYEQYFGPGTRLTVT.

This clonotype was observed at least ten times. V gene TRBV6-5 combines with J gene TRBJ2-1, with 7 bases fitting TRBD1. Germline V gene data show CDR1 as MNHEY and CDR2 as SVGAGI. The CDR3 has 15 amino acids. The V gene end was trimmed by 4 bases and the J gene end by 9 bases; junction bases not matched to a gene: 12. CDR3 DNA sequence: TGTGCCAGCAGTTCTCTTGGACAGGAGTATGGTGAGCAGTTCTTC. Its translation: CASSSLGQEYGEQFF.